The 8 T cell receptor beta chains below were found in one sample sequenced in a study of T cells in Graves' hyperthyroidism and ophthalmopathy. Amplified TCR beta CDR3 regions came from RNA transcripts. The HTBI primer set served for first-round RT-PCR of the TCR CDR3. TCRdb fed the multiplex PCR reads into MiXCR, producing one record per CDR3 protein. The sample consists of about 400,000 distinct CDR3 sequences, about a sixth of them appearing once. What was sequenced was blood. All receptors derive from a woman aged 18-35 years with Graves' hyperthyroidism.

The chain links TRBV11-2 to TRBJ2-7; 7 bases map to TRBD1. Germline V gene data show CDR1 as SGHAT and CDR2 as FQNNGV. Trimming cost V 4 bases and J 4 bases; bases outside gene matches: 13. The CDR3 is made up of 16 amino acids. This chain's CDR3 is CASSSDRQGGMYEQYF. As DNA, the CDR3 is TGTGCCAGCAGCTCCGACCGACAGGGTGGGATGTACGAGCAGTACTTC. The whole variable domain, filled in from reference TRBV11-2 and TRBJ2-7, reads EAGVAQSPRYKIIEKRQSVAFWCNPISGHATLYWYQQILGQGPKLLIQFQNNGVVDDSQLPKDRFSAERLKGVDSTLKIQPAKLEDSAVYLCASSSDRQGGMYEQYFGPGTRLTVT.

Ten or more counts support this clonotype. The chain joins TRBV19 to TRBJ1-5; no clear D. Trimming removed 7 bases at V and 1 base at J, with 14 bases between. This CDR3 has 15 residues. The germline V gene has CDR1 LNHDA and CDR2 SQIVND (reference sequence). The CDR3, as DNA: TGTGCCAGTACAAAATCTCTGGGCAGCAATCAGCCCCAGCATTTT. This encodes CASTKSLGSNQPQHF. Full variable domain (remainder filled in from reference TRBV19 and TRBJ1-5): DGGITQSPKYLFRKEGQNVTLSCEQNLNHDAMYWYRQDPGQGLRLIYYSQIVNDFQKGDIAEGYSVSREKKESFPLTVTSAQKNPTAFYLCASTKSLGSNQPQHFGDGTRLSIL.

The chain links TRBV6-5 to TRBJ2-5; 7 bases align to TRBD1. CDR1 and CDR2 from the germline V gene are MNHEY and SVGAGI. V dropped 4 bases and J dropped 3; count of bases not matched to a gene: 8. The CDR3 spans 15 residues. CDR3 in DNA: TGTGCCAGCAGTTTAATAGGGACAGCCAAAGAGACCCAGTACTTC. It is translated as CASSLIGTAKETQYF.

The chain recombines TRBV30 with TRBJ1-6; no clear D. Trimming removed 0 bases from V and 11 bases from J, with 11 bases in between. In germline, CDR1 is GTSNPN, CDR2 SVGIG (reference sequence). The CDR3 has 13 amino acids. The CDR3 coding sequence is TGTGCCTGGAGTGTACAGTCTCTCCCACCCCTCCACTTT. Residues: CAWSVQSLPPLHF.

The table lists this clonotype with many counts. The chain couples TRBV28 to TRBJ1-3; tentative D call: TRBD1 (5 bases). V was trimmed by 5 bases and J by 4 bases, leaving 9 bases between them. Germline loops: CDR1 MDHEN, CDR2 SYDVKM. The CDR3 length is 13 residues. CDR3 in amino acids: CASSLSGGNTIYF. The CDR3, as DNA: TGTGCCAGCAGTCTCTCAGGGGGAAACACCATATATTTT.

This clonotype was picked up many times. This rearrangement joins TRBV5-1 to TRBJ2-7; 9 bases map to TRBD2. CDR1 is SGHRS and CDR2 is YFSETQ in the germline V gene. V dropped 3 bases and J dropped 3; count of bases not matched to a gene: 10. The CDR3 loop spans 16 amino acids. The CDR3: CASSSYLAGEGYEQYF. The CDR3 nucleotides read TGCGCCAGCAGCTCCTACTTAGCGGGAGAGGGCTACGAGCAGTACTTC.

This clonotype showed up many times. CDR3 in amino acids: CASSLEGYSNQPQHF. For the CDR3, the DNA is TGCGCCAGCAGCTTGGAGGGGTATAGCAATCAGCCCCAGCATTTT. The chain carries TRBV5-1 and TRBJ1-5; D possibly corresponds to TRBD1 (5 bases). The CDR3 is made up of 15 amino acids. The V gene's germline CDR1 is SGHRS and CDR2 YFSETQ. The V end lost 0 bases, the J end lost 0 bases, and 7 bases lay between the germline ends.

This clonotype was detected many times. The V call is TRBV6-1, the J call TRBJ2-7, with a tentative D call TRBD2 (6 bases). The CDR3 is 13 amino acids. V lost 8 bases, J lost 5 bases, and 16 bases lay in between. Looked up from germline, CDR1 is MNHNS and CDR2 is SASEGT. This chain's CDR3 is CASGGSPGDEQYF. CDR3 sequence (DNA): TGTGCCAGCGGAGGGTCGCCGGGAGACGAGCAGTACTTC.